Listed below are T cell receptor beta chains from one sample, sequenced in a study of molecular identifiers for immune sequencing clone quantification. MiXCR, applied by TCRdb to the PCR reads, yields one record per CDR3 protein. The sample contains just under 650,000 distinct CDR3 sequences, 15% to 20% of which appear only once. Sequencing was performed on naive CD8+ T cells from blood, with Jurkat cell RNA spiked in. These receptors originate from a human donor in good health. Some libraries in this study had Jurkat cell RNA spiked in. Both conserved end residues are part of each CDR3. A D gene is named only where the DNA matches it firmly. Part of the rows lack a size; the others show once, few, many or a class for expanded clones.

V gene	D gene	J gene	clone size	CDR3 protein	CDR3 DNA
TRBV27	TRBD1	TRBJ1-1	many	CASSSFPQGQGPNTEAFF	TGTGCCAGCAGTTCCTTCCCCCAGGGACAGGGGCCGAACACTGAAGCTTTCTTT
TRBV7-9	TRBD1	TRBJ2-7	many	CASSPRQGAHEQYF	TGTGCCAGCAGCCCTCGACAGGGGGCTCACGAGCAGTACTTC
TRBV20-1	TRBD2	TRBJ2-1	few	CSARGLAAYNEQFF	TGCAGTGCAAGGGGACTAGCGGCTTACAATGAGCAGTTCTTC
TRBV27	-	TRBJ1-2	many	CASSLDSFYGYTF	TGTGCCAGCAGTTTGGACAGCTTCTATGGCTACACCTTC
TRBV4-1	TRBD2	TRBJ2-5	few	CASSPGTSGSLETQYF	TGCGCCAGCAGCCCGGGGACTAGCGGGAGTTTAGAGACCCAGTACTTC
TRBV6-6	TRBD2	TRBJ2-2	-	CASSYLPLAGGPNTGELFF	TGTGCCAGCAGTTACTTGCCCCTAGCGGGAGGACCGAACACCGGGGAGCTGTTTTTT
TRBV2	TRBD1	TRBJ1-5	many	CASSVGTGWNQPQHF	TGTGCCAGCAGTGTCGGGACAGGGTGGAATCAGCCCCAGCATTTT
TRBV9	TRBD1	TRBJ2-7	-	CASGETPGQIYEQYF	TGTGCCAGCGGCGAAACTCCGGGACAGATCTACGAGCAGTACTTC
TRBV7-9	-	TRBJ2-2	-	CASSRLSNTGELFF	TGTGCCAGCAGCAGACTATCGAACACCGGGGAGCTGTTTTTT
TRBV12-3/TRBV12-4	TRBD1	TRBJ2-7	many	CASSSTGVHTYEQYF	TGTGCCAGCAGTTCAACAGGGGTCCATACCTACGAGCAGTACTTC
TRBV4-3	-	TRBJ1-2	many	CASSPDRSLNYGYTF	TGCGCCAGCAGCCCCGACAGGTCCCTTAACTATGGCTACACCTTC
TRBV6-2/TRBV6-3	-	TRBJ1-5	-	CASRGGAKRIRPQHF	TGTGCCAGTCGCGGCGGGGCAAAGCGTATTCGGCCCCAGCATTTT
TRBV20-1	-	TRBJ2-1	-	CSARDLRLAGLYNEQFF	TGCAGTGCTAGAGATTTGCGTTTGGCGGGTCTCTACAATGAGCAGTTCTTC
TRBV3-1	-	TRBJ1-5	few	CASSLDNSVNQPQHF	TGTGCCAGCAGCCTGGACAACAGTGTCAATCAGCCCCAGCATTTT
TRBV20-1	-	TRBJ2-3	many	CSARARSGDTQYF	TGCAGTGCTAGAGCTCGGAGTGGAGATACGCAGTATTTT
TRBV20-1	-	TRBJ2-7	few	CSAITGMSYEQYF	TGCAGTGCCATTACAGGGATGAGCTACGAGCAGTACTTC
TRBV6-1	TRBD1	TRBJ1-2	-	CASSEVGTGAHGYTF	TGTGCCAGCAGTGAAGTGGGGACAGGGGCCCATGGCTACACCTTC
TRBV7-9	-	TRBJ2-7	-	CASNDNRDNYYEQYF	TGTGCCAGCAACGATAACCGGGACAATTACTACGAGCAGTACTTC
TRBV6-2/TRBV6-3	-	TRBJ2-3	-	CASTQLHATDTQYF	TGTGCCAGCACCCAGCTCCACGCCACAGATACGCAGTATTTT
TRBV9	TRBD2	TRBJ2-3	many	CASSFGGRAVDTQYF	TGTGCCAGCAGCTTTGGCGGGAGGGCCGTGGATACGCAGTATTTT
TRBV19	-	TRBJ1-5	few	CASIGTPYQPQHF	TGTGCCAGTATAGGTACACCATATCAGCCCCAGCATTTT
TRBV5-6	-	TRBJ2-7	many	CASNVDSASYEQYF	TGTGCCAGCAACGTAGACAGCGCGTCCTACGAGCAGTACTTC
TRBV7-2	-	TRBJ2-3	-	CASSSPLRTDTQYF	TGTGCCAGCAGCTCCCCGCTGAGGACAGATACGCAGTATTTT
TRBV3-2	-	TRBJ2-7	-	CACGQEVRGAGGEYEQYF	TGTGCCTGCGGCCAAGAGGTTCGGGGGGCCGGTGGGGAATACGAGCAGTACTTC
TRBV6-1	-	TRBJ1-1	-	CASSEGLGEWTEAFF	TGTGCCAGCAGTGAAGGACTAGGGGAGTGGACTGAAGCTTTCTTT
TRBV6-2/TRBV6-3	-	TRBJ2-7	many	CATTRAGYEQYF	TGTGCCACCACCCGGGCCGGCTACGAGCAGTACTTC
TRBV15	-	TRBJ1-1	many	CATREAGGYTMMNTEAFF	TGTGCCACCAGGGAAGCGGGGGGCTACACGATGATGAACACTGAAGCTTTCTTT
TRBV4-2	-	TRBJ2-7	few	CASSHLTNGNYEQYF	TGTGCCAGCAGCCATTTAACGAATGGCAACTACGAGCAGTACTTC
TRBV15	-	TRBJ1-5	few	CATSRAREMQPQHF	TGTGCCACCAGCAGAGCCCGGGAGATGCAGCCCCAGCATTTT
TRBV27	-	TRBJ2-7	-	CASASGTHRAEQYF	TGTGCCAGCGCATCCGGGACCCACAGGGCCGAGCAGTACTTC
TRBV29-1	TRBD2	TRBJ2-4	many	CSVEIRASGNKNIQYF	TGCAGCGTTGAAATACGGGCTAGCGGAAATAAAAACATTCAGTACTTC
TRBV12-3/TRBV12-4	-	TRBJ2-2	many	CASSFFDQGLVTGELFF	TGTGCCAGCAGTTTTTTTGATCAGGGCCTGGTCACCGGGGAGCTGTTTTTT